This entry lists 18 T cell receptor beta chains sequenced from one sample in a study of cytomegalovirus exposure and HLA in healthy donors (dated by TCRdb to about 2017). The receptor library was made with the immunoSEQ multiplex PCR assay. The multiplex PCR relied on a mix of 60 forward primers for TCR Vbeta segments and 13 reverse primers for TCR Jbeta segments. TCRdb stores this immuneACCESS table with in-frame sequences only. Part of the clones is absent; in the studies checked, under half of the shortfall reflects unresolved V genes, and no reason is known for the rest. A total of about 140,000 clones appear in this sample, about 74% of them only once. Approximately 3.4% of the sample is held by the ten biggest clonotypes. Sequencing input: PBMCs. These receptors originate from a middle-aged man in good health and CMV-seronegative.

The sample holds one count of this clone. The chain has TRBV28 and TRBJ2-7; D perhaps matches TRBD2 (6 bases). Looked up from germline, CDR1 is MDHEN and CDR2 is SYDVKM. The CDR3 is made up of 16 amino acids. The V end lost 4 bases, the J end lost 0 bases, and 16 bases lay between the germline ends. The CDR3 loop is CASSSPSAVGSYEQYF. Here the CDR3 DNA reads TGTGCCAGCAGTTCCCCTAGCGCCGTCGGCTCCTACGAGCAGTACTTC.

The chain uses TRBV30 and TRBJ1-5; TRBD1 might be the D (5 bases). Trimming removed 2 bases at V and 6 bases at J, with 11 bases between. The CDR3 is made up of 13 amino acids. Germline CDR1 is GTSNPN and CDR2 is SVGIG (reference sequence). DNA of the CDR3: TGTGCCTGGAGTTGGCAGGGAGGTCAGCCCCAGCATTTT. Translating gives CAWSWQGGQPQHF. The full variable domain, in which reference TRBV30 and TRBJ1-5 provide the parts outside the CDR3, is SQTIHQWPATLVQPVGSPLSLECTVEGTSNPNLYWYRQAAGRGLQLLFYSVGIGQISSEVPQNLSASRPQDRQFILSSKKLLLSDSGFYLCAWSWQGGQPQHFGDGTRLSIL.

CDR3: CASSPEGSGTQYF. CDR3 coding DNA: TGTGCCAGCAGCCCAGAGGGCTCAGGTACGCAGTATTTT. V usage is TRBV6-5 and J usage is TRBJ2-3, with a weak D call TRBD2 (5 bases). The V end was cut by 6 bases, the J end by 8 bases, with 15 bases between. CDR1 and CDR2 from the germline V gene are MNHEY and SVGAGI. CDR3 length: 13 amino acids.

The chain couples TRBV7-2 to TRBJ1-2; tentatively, D is TRBD1 (5 bases). The CDR3 has 14 residues. Germline V CDR1 and CDR2: SGHTA, FQGNSA. Trimming took 1 base from V and 2 from J, leaving 8 bases between them. The DNA for the CDR3 is TGTGCCAGCAGCTTAGTACAGGAGAACTATGGCTACACCTTC. Its translation: CASSLVQENYGYTF. The full variable domain, its missing parts supplied by reference TRBV7-2 and TRBJ1-2, is GAGVSQSPSNKVTEKGKDVELRCDPISGHTALYWYRQSLGQGLEFLIYFQGNSAPDKSGLPSDRFSAERTGGSVSTLTIQRTQQEDSAVYLCASSLVQENYGYTFGSGTRLTVV.

In regard to this clone: The junction differs from germline at one of its ends, possibly a read error. The genes are TRBV15 and TRBJ2-5; TRBD2 agrees at 14 bases. The germline V gene encodes CDR1 LNHNV and CDR2 YYDKDF (reference sequence). The CDR3 runs to 16 residues. Here the CDR3 reads CATRRGTSGSGETQYF. The CDR3, as DNA: TGTGCCACCAGAAGAGGGACTAGCGGGAGTGGGGAGACCCAGTACTTC.

V and J are TRBV5-8 and TRBJ2-1; TRBD2 might be the D (6 bases). The CDR3 consists of 14 residues. V lost 2 bases and J lost 5, with 11 bases in between. Germline assignment: CDR1 SGHTS and CDR2 YDEGEE. The CDR3 loop reads CASSFGGAHNEQFF. The CDR3, as DNA: TGTGCCAGCAGCTTTGGCGGGGCCCACAATGAGCAGTTCTTC. The complete variable domain, with remaining parts taken from reference TRBV5-8 and TRBJ2-1, reads EAGVTQSPTHLIKTRGQQATLRCSPISGHTSVYWYQQALGLGLQFLLWYDEGEERNRGNFPPRFSGRQFPNYSSELNVNALELEDSALYLCASSFGGAHNEQFFGPGTRLTVL.

The chain couples TRBV30 to TRBJ2-1; 7 bases fit TRBD1. Per the germline V gene, CDR1 is GTSNPN and CDR2 is SVGIG (reference sequence). The V segment lost 1 base and the J segment 1 base; nucleotides outside the gene matches: 4. This CDR3 is 15 amino acids long. CDR3 nucleotides: TGTGCCTGGAGTGAGAACAGGGGTTCCTACAATGAGCAGTTCTTC. It yields the protein CAWSENRGSYNEQFF.

The V gene is TRBV18, the J gene TRBJ2-3; D call uncertain. CDR3 length: 13 amino acids. The V and J ends lost 5 bases and 4 bases respectively, with 10 bases between them. Germline-derived CDR1 and CDR2 are KGHSH and LQKENI. CDR3: CASSLRSPDTQYF. The CDR3 DNA reads as TGTGCCAGCTCATTGCGGAGCCCAGATACGCAGTATTTT.

The chain is built from TRBV4-3 and TRBJ1-6; tentatively, D is TRBD1 (5 bases). This CDR3 region has 13 residues. Looked up from germline, CDR1 is LGHNA and CDR2 is YSLEER. V lost 4 bases and J 10 bases, leaving 11 bases between the germline ends. CDR3 DNA sequence: TGCGCCAGCAGCCTTGAAGGGGCCTCACCCCTCCACTTT. Protein sequence: CASSLEGASPLHF.

The J gene is TRBJ2-7, the V gene TRBV18; D not certain. The CDR3 sequence is 14 residues long. Germline CDR1 and CDR2: KGHSH and LQKENI. Trimming took off 2 bases at V and 6 bases at J, with 14 bases between the two ends. CDR3 region: CASSPVDLTGEQYF. In nucleotides, the CDR3 is TGTGCCAGCTCACCAGTCGACTTAACCGGCGAGCAGTACTTC.

The chain couples TRBV5-3 to TRBJ1-3, with a tentative D call TRBD1 (6 bases). TRBV5-3 counts as an open reading frame of uncertain function. V shed 4 bases and J shed 0 bases, with 17 bases lying between them. This CDR3 region has 17 residues. CDR3 loop: CARSPEGTLPSGNTIYF. The CDR3 DNA sequence: TGTGCCAGAAGCCCCGAAGGGACACTCCCCTCTGGAAACACCATATATTTT.

This clone has only one observation. The chain links TRBV2 to TRBJ2-3; the match to TRBD2 covers 8 bases. The CDR3 consists of 16 residues. Germline-derived CDR1 and CDR2 are SNHLY and FYNNEI. The J segment lost 1 base and the V segment lost 6 bases, leaving 9 bases of the junction unmatched. CDR3 DNA: TGTGCCAGCAGGCCCCCGACTAGCGTTGGCACAGATACGCAGTATTTT. This codes for CASRPPTSVGTDTQYF. Full variable domain (missing parts from reference TRBV2 and TRBJ2-3): EPEVTQTPSHQVTQMGQEVILRCVPISNHLYFYWYRQILGQKVEFLVSFYNNEISEKSEIFDDQFSVERPDGSNFTLKIRSTKLEDSAMYFCASRPPTSVGTDTQYFGPGTRLTVL.

This rearrangement joins TRBV5-1 to TRBJ2-1, with TRBD2 matching 10 bases. From germline, CDR1 is SGHRS and CDR2 YFSETQ. V was clipped by 2 bases and J by 4 bases; unmatched bases: 3. The CDR3 loop spans 15 amino acids. In DNA, the CDR3 is TGCGCCAGCAGCTTTACTAGCGGGGCTTACAATGAGCAGTTCTTC. This translates into CASSFTSGAYNEQFF.

The genes are TRBV7-8 and TRBJ1-1; no clear D gene. CDR3 length: 16 residues. The V end was cut by 2 bases, the J end by 0 bases, with 13 bases between. Germline V gives CDR1 SGHVS, CDR2 FQNEAQ. The CDR3 DNA is TGTGCCAGCAGCTTAATCGGAAGGGAGATGAACACTGAAGCTTTCTTT. This codes for CASSLIGREMNTEAFF.

This clone was observed a handful of times. The chain combines TRBV27 with TRBJ2-7; 8 bases line up with TRBD1. Looked up from germline, CDR1 is MNHEY and CDR2 is SMNVEV (reference sequence). The CDR3 has 14 residues. V dropped 8 bases and J dropped 5; count of bases not matched to a gene: 11. The DNA of the CDR3 is TGTGCCAGCCGGTGGGCAGGGGGCACCCACGAGCAGTACTTC. It translates to CASRWAGGTHEQYF.

This clone turned up a few times. The chain joins TRBV6-5 to TRBJ1-1; D is possibly TRBD1 (5 bases). Germline V gene lookup returns CDR1 MNHEY and CDR2 SVGAGI. CDR3 length: 13 amino acids. Between the trimmed V and J ends, which lost 6 bases and 4 bases, there was a span of 12 bases. CDR3 nucleotide sequence: TGTGCCAGCAGAGGGGTTCTGGGCACTGAAGCTTTCTTT. Translation: CASRGVLGTEAFF.

V gene TRBV28 combines with J gene TRBJ2-1, with 8 bases fitting TRBD1. CDR3 size: 15 residues. The J segment lost 6 bases and the V segment lost 4 bases, leaving 8 bases of the junction unmatched. From germline, CDR1 is MDHEN and CDR2 SYDVKM. CDR3 DNA sequence: TGTGCCAGCAGTTCGGGACAGGAGGCTGGCAATGAGCAGTTCTTC. Protein: CASSSGQEAGNEQFF.

The chain carries TRBV7-2 and TRBJ1-1, with D hard to call. Trimming removed 3 bases from V and 0 bases from J, with 11 bases in between. CDR3 length: 15 residues. Germline CDR1 is SGHTA and CDR2 is FQGNSA. The CDR3, as DNA: TGTGCCAGCAGCTTCGTCGCAGGTATGAACACTGAAGCTTTCTTT. Translated, it gives CASSFVAGMNTEAFF.